A selection of T cell receptor beta chains follows, all from one sample in a study of T cell responses to AZD1222 COVID-19 vaccine. This table comes from immunoSEQ multiplex PCR, and its TCRdb copy is limited to in-frame clones, with some not included. The repertoire holds around 80,000 clones, around 85% seen once, with about 10% in the top ten. This sample comprised peripheral blood, obtained 28 days after the second AZD1222 dose. All receptors come from an adult who received the AZD1222 COVID-19 vaccine. Each CDR3 is given with its conserved first and last residue. The order of the fields is D gene, V gene, clone size, J gene, CDR3 protein, CDR3 DNA. A D gene is named only where the DNA matches it firmly. Only some rows state a clone size, as once, few, many or a class for expanded clones.

D: .
V: TRBV14
size: .
J: TRBJ1-1
CDR3: CASSQWARGRAFF
DNA: TGTGCCAGCAGCCAATGGGCGAGGGGCCGCGCTTTCTTT

D: .
V: TRBV28
size: .
J: TRBJ1-5
CDR3: CASTHSSRYQPQHF
DNA: TGTGCCAGCACCCACTCGTCCAGATATCAGCCCCAGCATTTT

D: .
V: TRBV6-5
size: .
J: TRBJ1-1
CDR3: CASSYYGHNTEAFF
DNA: TGTGCCAGCAGTTACTACGGACACAACACTGAAGCTTTCTTT

D: TRBD2
V: TRBV29-1
size: .
J: TRBJ2-1
CDR3: CSVEDWASGNEQFF
DNA: TGCAGCGTTGAAGATTGGGCTAGCGGCAATGAGCAGTTCTTC

D: TRBD1
V: TRBV20-1
size: once
J: TRBJ1-5
CDR3: CSASSRGLGNQPQHF
DNA: TGCAGTGCTAGTAGCAGGGGGCTTGGCAATCAGCCCCAGCATTTT

D: .
V: TRBV15
size: .
J: TRBJ1-1
CDR3: CATSREVATGGAFF
DNA: TGTGCCACCAGCAGAGAGGTGGCCACGGGAGGAGCTTTCTTT

D: .
V: TRBV30
size: once
J: TRBJ2-7
CDR3: CAWSVYPRSYEQYF
DNA: TGTGCCTGGAGTGTATACCCTAGGTCCTACGAGCAGTACTTC

D: .
V: TRBV3-1/TRBV3-2
size: .
J: TRBJ1-1
CDR3: CASSQVEGRSEAFF
DNA: TGTGCCAGCAGCCAAGTGGAAGGAAGGAGTGAAGCTTTCTTT

D: .
V: TRBV27
size: few
J: TRBJ2-3
CDR3: CASSLRTGRPDTQYF
DNA: TGTGCCAGCAGTTTAAGAACGGGGAGGCCAGATACGCAGTATTTT

D: .
V: TRBV19
size: .
J: TRBJ2-2
CDR3: CASSLGLKAGTGELLF
DNA: TGTGCCAGTAGTCTTGGACTGAAGGCGGGCACCGGGGAGCTGCTTTTT

D: TRBD2
V: TRBV9
size: few
J: TRBJ2-3
CDR3: CASSGTSPTDTQYF
DNA: TGTGCCAGCAGCGGGACTAGCCCCACAGATACGCAGTATTTT